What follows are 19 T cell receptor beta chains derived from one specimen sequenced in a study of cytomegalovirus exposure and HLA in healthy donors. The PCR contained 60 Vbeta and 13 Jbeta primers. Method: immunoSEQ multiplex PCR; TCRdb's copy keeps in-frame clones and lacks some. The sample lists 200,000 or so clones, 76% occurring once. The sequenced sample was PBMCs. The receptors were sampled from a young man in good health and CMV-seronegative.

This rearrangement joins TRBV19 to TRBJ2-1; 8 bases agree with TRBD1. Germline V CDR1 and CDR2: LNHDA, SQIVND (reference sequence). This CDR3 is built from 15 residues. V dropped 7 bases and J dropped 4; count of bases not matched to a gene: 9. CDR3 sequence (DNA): TGTGCCAGTATCGACCCAGGGGGCGCATACAATGAGCAGTTCTTC. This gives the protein CASIDPGGAYNEQFF. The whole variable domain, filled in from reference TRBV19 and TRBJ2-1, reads DGGITQSPKYLFRKEGQNVTLSCEQNLNHDAMYWYRQDPGQGLRLIYYSQIVNDFQKGDIAEGYSVSREKKESFPLTVTSAQKNPTAFYLCASIDPGGAYNEQFFGPGTRLTVL.

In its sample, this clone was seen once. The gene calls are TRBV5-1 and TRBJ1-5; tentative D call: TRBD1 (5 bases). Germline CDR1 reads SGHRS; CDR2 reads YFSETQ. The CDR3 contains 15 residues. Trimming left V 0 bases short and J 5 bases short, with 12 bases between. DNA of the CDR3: TGCGCCAGCAGCTTGGGACGGGGGGTATATCAGCCCCAGCATTTT. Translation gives CASSLGRGVYQPQHF. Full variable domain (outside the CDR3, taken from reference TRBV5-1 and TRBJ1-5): KAGVTQTPRYLIKTRGQQVTLSCSPISGHRSVSWYQQTPGQGLQFLFEYFSETQRNKGNFPGRFSGRQFSNSRSEMNVSTLELGDSALYLCASSLGRGVYQPQHFGDGTRLSIL.

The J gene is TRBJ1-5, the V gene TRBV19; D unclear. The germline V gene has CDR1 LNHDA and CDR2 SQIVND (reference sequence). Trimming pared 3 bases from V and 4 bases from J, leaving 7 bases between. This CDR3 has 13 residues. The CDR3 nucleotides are TGTGCCAGTAGTATGGCCCTGAATCAGCCCCAGCATTTT. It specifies CASSMALNQPQHF.

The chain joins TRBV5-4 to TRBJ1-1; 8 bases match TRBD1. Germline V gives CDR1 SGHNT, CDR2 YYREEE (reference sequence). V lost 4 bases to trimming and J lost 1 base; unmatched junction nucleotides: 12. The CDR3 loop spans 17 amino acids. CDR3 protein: CASSGPQGAGRNTEAFF. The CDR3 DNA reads TGTGCCAGCAGCGGACCCCAGGGGGCAGGACGGAACACTGAAGCTTTCTTT.

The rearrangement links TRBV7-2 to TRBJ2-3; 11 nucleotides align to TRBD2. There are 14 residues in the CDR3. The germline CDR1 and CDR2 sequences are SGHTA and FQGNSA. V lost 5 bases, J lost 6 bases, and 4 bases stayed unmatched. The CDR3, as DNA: TGTGCCAGCAGCCCGACTAGCGGGACCGATACGCAGTATTTT. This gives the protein CASSPTSGTDTQYF. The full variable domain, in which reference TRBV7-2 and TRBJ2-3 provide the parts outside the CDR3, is GAGVSQSPSNKVTEKGKDVELRCDPISGHTALYWYRQSLGQGLEFLIYFQGNSAPDKSGLPSDRFSAERTGGSVSTLTIQRTQQEDSAVYLCASSPTSGTDTQYFGPGTRLTVL.

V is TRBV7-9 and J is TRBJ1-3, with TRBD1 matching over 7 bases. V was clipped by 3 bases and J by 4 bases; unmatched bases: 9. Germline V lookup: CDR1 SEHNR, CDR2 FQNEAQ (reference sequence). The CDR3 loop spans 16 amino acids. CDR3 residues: CASSFRQGGAGNTIYF. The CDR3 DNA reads TGTGCCAGCAGCTTTAGGCAAGGGGGCGCAGGAAACACCATATATTTT.

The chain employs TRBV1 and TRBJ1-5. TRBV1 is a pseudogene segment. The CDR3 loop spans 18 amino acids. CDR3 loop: CTSSQEILDRLRGQPQHF. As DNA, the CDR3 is TGCACCAGCAGCCAAGAAATCCTAGACAGACTTCGGGGGCAGCCCCAGCATTTT.

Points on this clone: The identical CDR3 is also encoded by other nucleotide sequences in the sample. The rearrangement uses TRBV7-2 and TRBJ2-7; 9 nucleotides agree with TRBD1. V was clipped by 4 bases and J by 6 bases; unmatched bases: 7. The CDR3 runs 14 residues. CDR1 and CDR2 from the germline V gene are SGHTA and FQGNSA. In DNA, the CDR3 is TGTGCCAGCAGCTCCGGGACAGGGATAGGCGAGCAGTACTTC. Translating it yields CASSSGTGIGEQYF.

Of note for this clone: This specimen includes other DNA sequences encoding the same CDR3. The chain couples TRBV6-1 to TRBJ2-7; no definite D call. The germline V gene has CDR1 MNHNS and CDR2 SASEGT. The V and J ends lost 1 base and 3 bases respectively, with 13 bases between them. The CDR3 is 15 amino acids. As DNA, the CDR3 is TGTGCCAGCAGTGAAGGTGGCAGGTCAATCTACGAGCAGTACTTC. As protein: CASSEGGRSIYEQYF.

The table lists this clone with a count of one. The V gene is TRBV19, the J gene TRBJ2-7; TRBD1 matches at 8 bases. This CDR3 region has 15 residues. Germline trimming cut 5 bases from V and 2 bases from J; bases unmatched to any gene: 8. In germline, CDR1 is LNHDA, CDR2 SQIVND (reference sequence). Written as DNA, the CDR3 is TGTGCCAGTAGTCCCGCACAGGGGGTCACCTACGAGCAGTACTTC. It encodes CASSPAQGVTYEQYF.

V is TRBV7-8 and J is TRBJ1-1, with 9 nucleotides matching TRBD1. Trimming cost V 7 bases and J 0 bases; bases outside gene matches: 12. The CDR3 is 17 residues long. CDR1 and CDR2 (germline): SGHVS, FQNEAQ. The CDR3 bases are TGTGCCAGCATGGTGCCTTGGGACAGGGTAATGAACACTGAAGCTTTCTTT. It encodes CASMVPWDRVMNTEAFF.

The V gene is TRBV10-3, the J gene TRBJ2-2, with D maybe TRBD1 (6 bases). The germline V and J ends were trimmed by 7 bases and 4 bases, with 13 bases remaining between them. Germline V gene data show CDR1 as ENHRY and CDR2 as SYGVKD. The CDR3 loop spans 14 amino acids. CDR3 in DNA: TGTGCCATCACCCGGACAGAGTCCACCGGGGAGCTGTTTTTT. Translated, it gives CAITRTESTGELFF.

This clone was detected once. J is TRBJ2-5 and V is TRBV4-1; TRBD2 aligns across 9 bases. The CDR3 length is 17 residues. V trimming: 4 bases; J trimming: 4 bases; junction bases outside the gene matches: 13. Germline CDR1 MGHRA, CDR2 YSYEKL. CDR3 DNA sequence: TGCGCCAGCAGCCTCCGAGGGGTAGCGGGAGCGTCAGAGACCCAGTACTTC. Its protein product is CASSLRGVAGASETQYF.

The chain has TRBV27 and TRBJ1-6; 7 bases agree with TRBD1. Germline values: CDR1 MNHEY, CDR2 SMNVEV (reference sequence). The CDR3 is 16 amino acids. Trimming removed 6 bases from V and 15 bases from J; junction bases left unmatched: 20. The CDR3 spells CASSMTGTGPFGSLHF. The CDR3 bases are TGTGCCAGCAGCATGACAGGGACCGGGCCCTTTGGTAGCCTCCACTTT.

Here the CDR3 DNA reads TGTGCCAGCAGCCCGGGACTCCCGGCTTACAATGAGCAGTTCTTC. Protein product: CASSPGLPAYNEQFF. The chain combines TRBV14 with TRBJ2-1, with D maybe TRBD2 (6 bases). This CDR3 has 15 amino acids. V lost 4 bases and J lost 4, with 14 bases in between. Germline values: CDR1 SGHDN, CDR2 FVKESK. The whole variable domain, filled in from reference TRBV14 and TRBJ2-1, reads EAGVTQFPSHSVIEKGQTVTLRCDPISGHDNLYWYRRVMGKEIKFLLHFVKESKQDESGMPNNRFLAERTGGTYSTLKVQPAELEDSGVYFCASSPGLPAYNEQFFGPGTRLTVL.

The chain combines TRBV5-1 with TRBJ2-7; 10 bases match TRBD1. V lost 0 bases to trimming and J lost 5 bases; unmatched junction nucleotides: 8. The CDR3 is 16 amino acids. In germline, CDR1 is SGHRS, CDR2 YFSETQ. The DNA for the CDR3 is TGCGCCAGCAGCTTGGCACGGGGGACAGGGGACAACGAGCAGTACTTC. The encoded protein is CASSLARGTGDNEQYF.

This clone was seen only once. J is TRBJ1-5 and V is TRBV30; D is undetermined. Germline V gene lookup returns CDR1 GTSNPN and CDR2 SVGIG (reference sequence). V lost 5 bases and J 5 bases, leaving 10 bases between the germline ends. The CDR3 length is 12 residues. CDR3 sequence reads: CAWDRGDQPQHF. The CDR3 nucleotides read TGTGCCTGGGACCGGGGAGATCAGCCCCAGCATTTT.

CDR3 protein: CASSLVTSFEQYF. CDR3 nucleotides: TGTGCCAGCAGCTTGGTAACCAGTTTCGAGCAGTACTTC. The gene calls are TRBV5-5 and TRBJ2-7; no definite D call. Trimming cost V 0 bases and J 6 bases, with 10 bases left between them. CDR3 length equals 13 residues. Looked up from germline, CDR1 is SGHKS and CDR2 is YYEKEE (reference sequence).

In nucleotides, the CDR3 is TGTGCCAGTAGTAGACAGCCCGACTCTGGAAACACCATATATTTT. Translating gives CASSRQPDSGNTIYF. The chain is built from TRBV19 and TRBJ1-3; the D gene is possibly TRBD1 (5 bases). The CDR3 extends over 15 amino acids. CDR1 is LNHDA and CDR2 is SQIVND in the germline V gene (reference sequence). V gave up 4 bases and J gave up 0 bases, with 10 bases separating them.